Included here is one TCR beta chain sequence, with context. Its antigen is not yet known. No quality values exist for individual bases; no much larger clone is one base distant. The record originates from a study of blood T cell repertoires in COVID-19 (TCRdb year 2020). Turning to the overall study: Collaborator samples came from the United States, Italy and Spain and covered acute and convalescent phases of COVID-19. The material from the prospective study consisted of cDNA or gDNA derived from T cells, B-cell-depleted T cells, or PBMCs. The dataset comprised deeply sampled blood TCRbeta repertoires from subjects exposed to, actively infected with, or recovered from COVID-19. The repertoires were released in a freely available public database meant as a resource for research on the immune response to SARS-CoV-2. The samples were drawn from two sources: the first 160 participants of the ongoing ImmuneRACE study, and fewer than 1,500 subjects contributed by 6 global collaborators. Nearly every sample came with metadata listing a de-identified subject ID, COVID-19 status, age in years and sex. Where available, HLA class I and class II types were taken from metadata supplied by the sample provider and were not determined by assay-based typing. General study outcomes and caveats: The amount of clinical and demographic metadata varied by source and participant and was provided uncurated.

Enrolling through a virtual design, the prospective study's participants ranged in age from about 18 to 89 years and lived across some 22 United States geographic areas. To assign participants to cohorts, the prospective study relied on clinical history that participants themselves reported in a screening survey and a study questionnaire. Mobile phlebotomists in the prospective study collected whole blood, serum and a nasopharyngeal or oropharyngeal swab from every participant. Additional blood draws and questionnaires over an approximately two-month period could optionally be provided by prospective study participants. Prospective study blood samples were shipped either frozen or at room temperature before DNA extraction. CDR1 and CDR2, looked up from the germline V gene, are MNHNS and SASEGT. Relative to germline, V is missing 0 bases and J is missing 4 bases, with 6 bases of the junction outside any gene match. Reading from cysteine to phenylalanine, the CDR3 counts 16 amino acids. The entry retains the CDR3 DNA only, 48 bases that are in frame from base 1.

TCRbeta CDR3 regions were amplified from genomic DNA using the immunoSEQ Assay, a bias-controlled multiplex PCR. From the authors' description of their analysis: Within the assay, amplification of reference gene primers was used to estimate how many nucleated cells each sample contained. To quantify the absolute abundance of each unique TCRbeta CDR3 rearrangement, sequence reads were collapsed and filtered. For each sample, productive Simpson clonality was calculated as the square root of Simpson's diversity index over productive rearrangements. TCRdb stores this immuneACCESS table with in-frame sequences only. Part of the clones is absent; in the studies checked, under half of the shortfall reflects unresolved V genes, and no reason is known for the rest. That table is the source of V, J and clone size, and D and trimming were worked out from the DNA. The sample table lists 300,000 to 400,000 clones, 80% to 90% of them with a count of one. 4% to 5.5% of the sample lies in the top ten.

The TCR comes from a woman between 35 and 50 years old with acute COVID-19. Sample: PBMCs or T cells enriched from blood (not recorded which). The chain is encoded by TRBV6-1 joined to TRBJ2-5; 9 bases in between match TRBD1. The nucleotide sequence is TGTGCCAGCAGTGAAGCGATGGGACAGGGTTCAGAGACCCAGTACTTC. The translation is CASSEAMGQGSETQYF.